Below, 29 T cell receptor beta chains from the same sample are listed, as sequenced in a study of response to subunit inactivated influenza vaccine. TCRdb passed the RT-PCR reads through MiXCR, listing each CDR3 protein once. The sample has 400,000 to 650,000 distinct CDR3 sequences; approximately 7.7% are singletons. This sample comprised PBMCs from blood, obtained roughly 24 months after vaccination. The receptors stem from a man between 50 and 69 years old who received an inactivated influenza vaccine.

This clonotype has more than one count but fewer than ten. The chain couples TRBV15 to TRBJ2-2, with D possibly matching TRBD1 (6 bases). Trimming shortened V by 0 bases and J by 7 bases, and 15 bases separated the two germline ends. The length of the CDR3 is 16 residues. The germline CDR1 and CDR2 sequences are LNHNV and YYDKDF (reference sequence). As DNA, the CDR3 is TGTGCCACCAGCAGAGAGTACAGGGTCCGCGACGGGGAGCTGTTTTTT. It encodes CATSREYRVRDGELFF.

The chain combines TRBV5-1 with TRBJ1-1; D perhaps matches TRBD1 (6 bases). The CDR3 has 13 residues. V was cut by 4 bases and J by 3 bases, with 10 bases left in between. Germline values: CDR1 SGHRS, CDR2 YFSETQ. DNA of the CDR3: TGCGCCAGCAGCAAGGACAGAGACACTGAAGCTTTCTTT. Translated, it gives CASSKDRDTEAFF.

The sample holds many counts of this clonotype. This chain joins TRBV15 and TRBJ1-5; D ambiguous. V gave up 0 bases and J gave up 1 base, with 7 bases separating them. CDR3 length equals 15 residues. Germline V lookup: CDR1 LNHNV, CDR2 YYDKDF (reference sequence). CDR3 bases: TGTGCCACCAGCAGAGATCCTGGGAGCAATCAGCCCCAGCATTTT. It codes for CATSRDPGSNQPQHF.

This clonotype has a count of ten or more. V usage is TRBV5-1 and J usage is TRBJ2-2; TRBD1 agrees at 7 bases. The CDR3 sequence is 15 residues long. Germline CDR1 and CDR2: SGHRS and YFSETQ. The trim removed 4 bases at V and 2 bases at J, leaving 5 bases unmatched. For the CDR3, the DNA is TGCGCCAGCAGCCGGGGACAGAGTAACACCGGGGAGCTGTTTTTT. Translating gives CASSRGQSNTGELFF. The whole variable domain, remainder taken from reference TRBV5-1 and TRBJ2-2, is KAGVTQTPRYLIKTRGQQVTLSCSPISGHRSVSWYQQTPGQGLQFLFEYFSETQRNKGNFPGRFSGRQFSNSRSEMNVSTLELGDSALYLCASSRGQSNTGELFFGEGSRLTVL.

At least ten counts were recorded for this clonotype. V usage is TRBV5-1 and J usage is TRBJ2-3, with TRBD2 identical over 11 bases. CDR3 length equals 17 residues. The ends lost 2 bases at V and 1 base at J; junction bases unmatched: 6. Germline CDR1 and CDR2: SGHRS and YFSETQ. In DNA, the CDR3 is TGCGCCAGCAGCTTCGGGACTAGCGGATCCCGCACAGATACGCAGTATTTT. It translates to CASSFGTSGSRTDTQYF.

This clonotype was seen ten or more times. This chain connects TRBV20-1 to TRBJ2-3; no clear D gene. V lost 3 bases to trimming and J lost 4 bases, with 11 bases between them. The CDR3 is made up of 13 amino acids. Germline V CDR1 and CDR2: DFQATT, SNEGSKA (reference sequence). CDR3 coding DNA: TGCAGTGCTAGGCGGAGTGTAGCAGATACGCAGTATTTT. This sequence encodes CSARRSVADTQYF.

This clonotype has just a few counts. The chain links TRBV28 to TRBJ2-5, with 11 bases that match TRBD2. This CDR3 region has 17 residues. The germline V gene has CDR1 MDHEN and CDR2 SYDVKM. J was trimmed by 1 base and V by 4 bases; bases with no gene match: 8. CDR3 DNA: TGTGCCAGCAGTTCCCAGCGACTAGCGGGGTTCCAAGAGACCCAGTACTTC. Its translation: CASSSQRLAGFQETQYF. Based on the CDR3 plus reference TRBV28 and TRBJ2-5, the full variable domain is DVKVTQSSRYLVKRTGEKVFLECVQDMDHENMFWYRQDPGLGLRLIYFSYDVKMKEKGDIPEGYSVSREKKERFSLILESASTNQTSMYLCASSSQRLAGFQETQYFGPGTRLLVL.

This clonotype was detected only a few times. The rearrangement uses TRBV15 and TRBJ1-1; the D gene is possibly TRBD1 (6 bases). Per germline, CDR1 LNHNV and CDR2 YYDKDF (reference sequence). This CDR3 region has 13 residues. V lost 3 bases, J lost 2 bases, and 7 bases lay in between. The CDR3 DNA sequence: TGTGCCACCAGCAGCAGGGGAAACACTGAAGCTTTCTTT. The encoded protein is CATSSRGNTEAFF.

This clonotype was recorded a few times. The chain has TRBV25-1 and TRBJ2-3; 13 nucleotides match TRBD2. The length of the CDR3 is 18 residues. V gave up 6 bases and J gave up 5 bases; unmatched junction bases: 14. Germline CDR1 reads MGHDK; CDR2 reads SYGVNS. The CDR3 DNA reads TGTGCCAGCAGGGCAGAAGGGGGGACTAGCGGGGTGAGAGATACGCAGTATTTT. Translating gives CASRAEGGTSGVRDTQYF.

Worth noting for this clonotype: One end of the junction varies from germline; a read error may be responsible. J is TRBJ1-6 and V is TRBV6-1; tentatively, D is TRBD1 (5 bases). The CDR3 is 16 residues long. Germline V CDR1 and CDR2: MNHNS, SASEGT. CDR3 sequence (DNA): TGTGCCAGCAGTCCCGTAGGCGGGGGTCGGAATTCACCCATCCACTTT. Translated: CASSPVGGGRNSPIHF.

This rearrangement joins TRBV19 to TRBJ1-1; D gene unclear. V was cut by 3 bases and J by 1 base, with 6 bases left in between. The CDR3 has 13 amino acids. Germline-derived CDR1 and CDR2 are LNHDA and SQIVND (reference sequence). The DNA for the CDR3 is TGTGCCAGTAGTATGATGGAGAACACTGAAGCTTTCTTT. Amino acids: CASSMMENTEAFF.

This rearrangement joins TRBV20-1 to TRBJ2-3; tentative D call: TRBD2 (6 bases). The V end lost 6 bases, the J end lost 4 bases, and 20 bases lay between the germline ends. Looked up from germline, CDR1 is DFQATT and CDR2 is SNEGSKA (reference sequence). The CDR3 runs to 15 residues. As DNA, the CDR3 is TGCAGTGCCCCCAGAGCCGGGACTCTTTCAGATACGCAGTATTTT. As protein: CSAPRAGTLSDTQYF.

The CDR3 is CSVVRQTEQYF. The CDR3, as DNA: TGCAGCGTTGTACGCCAGACCGAGCAGTACTTC. The chain links TRBV29-1 to TRBJ2-7; D is undetermined. CDR3 length: 11 residues. CDR1 SQVTM and CDR2 ANQGSEA come from the germline V gene. V lost 4 bases to trimming and J lost 6 bases, with 10 bases between them.

This clonotype was detected ten times or more. This chain uses TRBV7-8 with TRBJ2-6; either TRBD1 or TRBD2 may supply D (5 bases each). This CDR3 is built from 15 residues. CDR1 and CDR2 from the germline V gene are SGHVS and FQNEAQ. The germline V and J ends were trimmed by 7 bases and 2 bases, with 12 bases remaining between them. CDR3 DNA: TGTGCCAGCACCCTCTTGGGGGCTGGGGCCAACGTCCTGACTTTC. Translating it yields CASTLLGAGANVLTF.

This clonotype was seen only a few times. CDR3 coding DNA: TGTGCCACCAGCCGAACAAGGGGAGAAAAACTGTTTTTT. Translating gives CATSRTRGEKLFF. The V call is TRBV15, the J call TRBJ1-4; D is perhaps TRBD1 (5 bases). Germline assignment: CDR1 LNHNV and CDR2 YYDKDF (reference sequence). V was trimmed by 5 bases and J by 8 bases, leaving 12 bases between them. The CDR3 has 13 residues.

The table lists this clonotype with many counts. The V gene is TRBV5-1, the J gene TRBJ2-5; D call uncertain. Trimming cost V 4 bases and J 7 bases, with 14 bases left between them. Germline CDR1 and CDR2: SGHRS and YFSETQ. The CDR3 is 13 residues long. The CDR3 region has the DNA TGCGCCAGCAGCCTGGATGCCAGAGGGACCCAGTACTTC. As protein: CASSLDARGTQYF.

The chain uses TRBV13 and TRBJ2-7, with 8 bases identical to TRBD2. J lost 5 bases, V lost 5 bases, and 8 bases had no gene match. The CDR3 loop spans 14 amino acids. Germline V lookup: CDR1 PRHDT, CDR2 FYEKMQ (reference sequence). CDR3: CASSPSGGGHEQYF. The CDR3, as DNA: TGTGCCAGCAGCCCCAGCGGGGGCGGGCACGAGCAGTACTTC.

This clonotype was picked up a small number of times. CDR3 sequence (DNA): TGCAGTGCTAGTCTAGCGGGTGCCTACTGGTTCTTC. Its protein product is CSASLAGAYWFF. The chain carries TRBV20-1 and TRBJ2-1; 8 bases line up with TRBD2. The CDR3 runs to 12 residues. Germline V gives CDR1 DFQATT, CDR2 SNEGSKA (reference sequence). V trimming: 3 bases; J trimming: 15 bases; junction bases outside the gene matches: 10.

This chain joins TRBV19 and TRBJ1-5; possible D gene TRBD1, 5 bases. The germline V gene has CDR1 LNHDA and CDR2 SQIVND (reference sequence). The CDR3 runs to 15 residues. The V end was cut by 6 bases, the J end by 5 bases, with 17 bases between. The CDR3 nucleotides are TGTGCCAGTAGACGGGGCGGGGTATGGGATCAGCCCCAGCATTTT. It specifies CASRRGGVWDQPQHF. The whole variable domain, remainder taken from reference TRBV19 and TRBJ1-5, is DGGITQSPKYLFRKEGQNVTLSCEQNLNHDAMYWYRQDPGQGLRLIYYSQIVNDFQKGDIAEGYSVSREKKESFPLTVTSAQKNPTAFYLCASRRGGVWDQPQHFGDGTRLSIL.

This clonotype was seen a few times. V is TRBV20-1 and J is TRBJ2-4; D is undetermined. The CDR3 contains 12 residues. Germline values: CDR1 DFQATT, CDR2 SNEGSKA (reference sequence). V was pared by 4 bases and J by 0 bases, with 4 bases between. CDR3 amino acids: CSANGAKNIQYF. CDR3 nucleotide sequence: TGCAGTGCTAACGGAGCCAAAAACATTCAGTACTTC.

This sequence joins TRBV6-5 and TRBJ1-1; perhaps TRBD1 as D (5 bases). The germline V gene has CDR1 MNHEY and CDR2 SVGAGI. The CDR3 has 13 residues. V was shortened by 2 bases and J by 6 bases, with 10 bases between the two germline ends. CDR3 bases: TGTGCCAGCAGTTACAGGGGAGGGTCTGAAGCTTTCTTT. It specifies CASSYRGGSEAFF.

This clonotype occurred many times. The chain has TRBV29-1 and TRBJ2-1, with 7 bases lining up with TRBD2. Per the germline V gene, CDR1 is SQVTM and CDR2 is ANQGSEA. This CDR3 is 15 amino acids long. V shed 0 bases, J shed 3 bases, and the junction held 5 bases outside the gene matches. The CDR3 here is CSVEDWRGSYNEQFF. CDR3 nucleotide sequence: TGCAGCGTTGAAGATTGGCGGGGGAGCTACAATGAGCAGTTCTTC.

This clonotype was detected only a few times. This CDR3 reads CASSLGEGRPLGDEQYF. In nucleotides, the CDR3 is TGTGCCAGCAGCTTGGGGGAGGGACGCCCATTGGGGGACGAGCAGTACTTC. The chain joins TRBV5-6 to TRBJ2-7; 7 nucleotides match TRBD2. V was clipped by 0 bases and J by 5 bases; unmatched bases: 14. This CDR3 comprises 17 residues. Germline V lookup: CDR1 SGHDT, CDR2 YYEEEE.

This clonotype has ten or more counts. The rearrangement joins TRBV4-3 to TRBJ2-4, with D unresolved. Trimming took 1 base from V and 10 from J, leaving 11 bases between them. The CDR3 has 13 residues. The germline CDR1 and CDR2 sequences are LGHNA and YSLEER. The CDR3 here is CASSQVWKGIQYF. CDR3 DNA sequence: TGCGCCAGCAGCCAAGTTTGGAAAGGAATTCAGTACTTC.

CDR3 sequence reads: CASSPRQGLSGANVLTF. CDR3 in DNA: TGTGCCAGCAGTCCCCGTCAGGGCCTCTCTGGGGCCAACGTCCTGACTTTC. The genes are TRBV12-3 or TRBV12-4 and TRBJ2-6; D might be TRBD1 (5 bases). The CDR3 loop spans 17 amino acids. V dropped 5 bases and J dropped 0 bases, with 14 bases sitting between them.

The table lists this clonotype with many counts. Relative to the germline gene, one junction end is altered; a read error may explain this. V gene TRBV5-1 combines with J gene TRBJ2-3; D gene unclear. CDR1 is SGHRS and CDR2 is YFSETQ in the germline V gene. The CDR3 has 12 amino acids. DNA of the CDR3: TGTGCCAGCAGCTCGGGCAGAGATACGCAGTATTTT. Its protein product is CASSSGRDTQYF. The complete variable domain, with remaining parts taken from reference TRBV5-1 and TRBJ2-3, reads KAGVTQTPRYLIKTRGQQVTLSCSPISGHRSVSWYQQTPGQGLQFLFEYFSETQRNKGNFPGRFSGRQFSNSRSEMNVSTLELGDSALYLCASSSGRDTQYFGPGTRLTVL.

This clonotype was recorded only once. The chain joins TRBV6-1 to TRBJ1-5; D remains ambiguous. The CDR3 totals 14 residues. The V end lost 4 bases, the J end lost 0 bases, and 7 bases lay between the germline ends. Germline V gene sequence: CDR1 MNHNS, CDR2 SASEGT. CDR3 in amino acids: CASSVVGSNQPQHF. Written as DNA, the CDR3 is TGTGCCAGCAGTGTAGTAGGTAGCAATCAGCCCCAGCATTTT.

This clonotype was counted only a few times. J is TRBJ2-7 and V is TRBV11-2; D gene ambiguous. This CDR3 has 13 residues. Trimming pared 1 base from V and 3 bases from J, leaving 7 bases between. The germline V gene encodes CDR1 SGHAT and CDR2 FQNNGV. The CDR3: CASSLGVNYEQYF. The CDR3 region has the DNA TGTGCCAGCAGCTTAGGGGTTAACTACGAGCAGTACTTC.

This clonotype was seen only a few times. The chain combines TRBV6-2 or TRBV6-3 with TRBJ2-7; D perhaps matches TRBD2 (6 bases). V gave up 6 bases and J gave up 2 bases, with 14 bases separating them. The CDR3 extends over 14 amino acids. Germline V lookup: CDR1 MNHEY, CDR2 SVGEGT. CDR3 sequence reads: CASSQIAGPYEQYF. The CDR3 nucleotides read TGTGCCAGCAGCCAAATCGCGGGGCCCTACGAGCAGTACTTC.